This T cell receptor beta chain comes out of a study of blood T cell repertoires in COVID-19. The data were produced by immunoSEQ multiplex PCR, yet TCRdb's version contains in-frame clones alone and is incomplete. The sample carries approximately 32,000 clones, approximately 90% recorded once. The CDR3 totals 13 residues. Germline CDR1 reads SGHAT; CDR2 reads FQNNGV. With 1 base removed from V and 3 bases from J, the gap between germline ends came to 4 bases. Sequencing input: peripheral blood. The rearrangement uses TRBV11-2 and TRBJ2-1; D unresolved. This receptor was identified in a man in his sixties with acute or convalescent COVID-19. CDR3 sequence (DNA): TGTGCCAGCAGCTTAGGCGGCTACAATGAGCAGTTCTTC. As protein: CASSLGGYNEQFF.